A selection of T cell receptor beta chains follows, all from one sample in a study of T cell responses to AZD1222 COVID-19 vaccine. Only in-frame clones appear in the TCRdb table, and some are missing; sequencing was by immunoSEQ multiplex PCR. Among approximately 150,000 clones listed, 90% to 95% were seen once. The sequencing used peripheral blood, collected 28 days after the second AZD1222 dose. These receptors all stem from an adult who received the AZD1222 COVID-19 vaccine. The CDR3 runs from the conserved cysteine through the conserved F or W.

J gene | V gene | CDR3 protein
TRBJ1-6 | TRBV20-1 | CSASGDRVSYNSPLHF
TRBJ1-6 | TRBV4-1 | CASSPPGSRNSPLHF
TRBJ1-2 | TRBV19 | CASIGQGGFAYGYTF
TRBJ1-2 | TRBV29-1 | CSVPGGPVYGYTF
TRBJ1-5 | TRBV27 | CASSHRGSSNQPQHF
TRBJ2-2 | TRBV28 | CASSLPGGLGTNTGELFF
TRBJ2-3 | TRBV19 | CASGGADTWGPQYF
TRBJ1-4 | TRBV19 | CASSPGRWSEKLFF
TRBJ1-2 | TRBV28 | CASSSSQGSSGYTF
TRBJ2-3 | TRBV6-2/TRBV6-3 | CASSYYSTGTTDTQYF
TRBJ2-7 | TRBV4-3 | CASSHTSGTSYEQYF
TRBJ1-4 | TRBV27 | CASSVTWANEKLFF
TRBJ2-1 | TRBV11-3 | CASSGGTSSYNEQFF
TRBJ1-4 | TRBV2 | CASKRIAGEGKLFF
TRBJ2-7 | TRBV19 | CASAGWGLPYEQYF
TRBJ2-3 | TRBV13 | CASSLGPSGGAHTQYF
TRBJ1-4 | TRBV28 | CASSTYSGHNEKLFF
TRBJ2-7 | TRBV6-1 | CASSEALVGLNYEQYF
TRBJ1-2 | TRBV27 | CASSLRFEWRDRTDNGYTF
TRBJ2-2 | TRBV5-1 | CASSRQGANTGELFF
TRBJ1-1 | TRBV9 | CASSPGTGGSAFF
TRBJ1-1 | TRBV19 | CASSIVANTEAFF
TRBJ2-3 | TRBV4-2 | CASSQDDFTSGGADTQYF
TRBJ2-7 | TRBV7-3 | CASSPQPILGGHYEQYF
TRBJ2-7 | TRBV29-1 | CSVEDDLGPYEQYF
TRBJ2-1 | TRBV27 | CASSPKYPGKFNEQFF
TRBJ2-2 | TRBV11-2 | CASSPRTSGFATGELFF
TRBJ1-2 | TRBV29-1 | CSADTGTGLYGYTF
TRBJ1-6 | TRBV6-1 | CASSEEPGGALSYNSPLHF
TRBJ1-1 | TRBV7-9 | CASSFNSVTEAFF
TRBJ1-5 | TRBV19 | CASMSRQLNQPQHF
TRBJ2-5 | TRBV4-1 | CASSQAGLAGWETQYF
TRBJ1-5 | TRBV7-9 | CASSRDRGSNQPQHF
TRBJ1-6 | TRBV7-9 | CASSPGQAPYNSPLHF
TRBJ2-3 | TRBV11-3 | CASSLRMGSGGADTQYF
TRBJ1-3 | TRBV20-1 | CSASQSRRNTIYF
TRBJ1-3 | TRBV4-1 | CASSQTVQSGNTIYF
TRBJ1-1 | TRBV5-6 | CASSGTGMNTEAFF
TRBJ2-5 | TRBV27 | CASAQGAWETQYF
TRBJ2-1 | TRBV27 | CASSSTTGQGTDEQFF
TRBJ2-1 | TRBV5-4 | CASSPEPGQREQFF
TRBJ1-2 | TRBV29-1 | CSAEGNGYTF
TRBJ2-1 | TRBV11-2 | CASSSPRGVNEQFF
TRBJ2-7 | TRBV9 | CASSVEAGGHYEQYF
TRBJ2-3 | TRBV12-3/TRBV12-4 | CASSFDSQDTQYF
TRBJ2-1 | TRBV14 | CASSQDRGALYNEQFF
TRBJ2-2 | TRBV18 | CASSQDRATGELFF
TRBJ2-7 | TRBV10-2 | CASSGDFSGTSDYEQYF
TRBJ2-2 | TRBV3-1/TRBV3-2 | CASTLHPGLLDTGELFF
TRBJ1-2 | TRBV28 | CASSFDRGQNYGYTF
TRBJ2-6 | TRBV5-6 | CASSLGVGANVLTF
TRBJ2-2 | TRBV5-4 | CASSPRTSGNTGELFF
TRBJ2-7 | TRBV29-1 | CSVEGTGAYEQYF
TRBJ1-2 | TRBV27 | CASSLSRGGADGYTF
TRBJ1-3 | TRBV3-1/TRBV3-2 | CASSQTGGAGNTIYF
TRBJ1-1 | TRBV27 | CASSLSTGGLTEAFF
TRBJ1-3 | TRBV5-6 | CASSFYDRASGNTIYF
TRBJ2-7 | TRBV15 | CATSREGRTGQYF
TRBJ2-1 | TRBV4-3 | CASSQDAQNEQFF